These 14 T cell receptor beta chains originate from one sample sequenced in a study of blood T cells in healthy people across ages. PCR was performed a second time for about 6 to 12 cycles using a sample-barcoded 5' primer and a J-beta primer mix. MiXCR, applied by TCRdb to the 5' RACE reads, yields one record per CDR3 protein. This table holds about 1.1 million distinct CDR3 sequences, 35% to 40% found once. Sequencing was carried out using blood. The receptors come from a man between 18 and 35 years old in good health.

The genes are TRBV5-6 and TRBJ2-1, with 7 bases identical to TRBD1. Germline CDR1 and CDR2: SGHDT and YYEEEE. CDR3 length: 15 residues. The trim removed 5 bases at V and 4 bases at J, leaving 9 bases unmatched. This chain's CDR3 is CASRPKDRIYNEQFF. Written as DNA, the CDR3 is TGTGCCAGCAGGCCGAAGGACAGGATTTACAATGAGCAGTTCTTC.

The sample holds a few counts of this clonotype. The rearrangement joins TRBV12-3 or TRBV12-4 to TRBJ1-1, with TRBD1 matching over 7 bases. J was trimmed by 4 bases and V by 6 bases; bases with no gene match: 5. There are 13 residues in the CDR3. The CDR3 nucleotides read TGTGCCAGCAGGACCGGGACAGCCACTGAAGCTTTCTTT. The encoded protein is CASRTGTATEAFF.

In this sample, this clonotype turned up a few times. The chain couples TRBV5-6 to TRBJ1-5, with 7 bases lining up with TRBD1. The junction had 4 bases not matched to a gene; V was cut back by 0 bases and J by 4 bases. The length of the CDR3 is 15 residues. CDR1 is SGHDT, CDR2 YYEEEE, per germline. The CDR3 region is CASSLVGTANQPQHF. CDR3 coding DNA: TGTGCCAGCAGCTTGGTCGGGACAGCAAATCAGCCCCAGCATTTT.

J is TRBJ1-5 and V is TRBV27, with TRBD1 matching 8 bases. V dropped 2 bases and J dropped 8; count of bases not matched to a gene: 5. The germline gives CDR1 MNHEY, CDR2 SMNVEV (reference sequence). The CDR3 sequence is 14 residues long. The CDR3 region is CASSLDRGFKPQHF. The CDR3 DNA reads as TGTGCCAGCAGTTTAGACAGGGGCTTTAAGCCCCAGCATTTT.

This clonotype turned up a few times. The rearrangement uses TRBV7-2 and TRBJ1-6; maybe TRBD1 (6 bases). The V end was cut by 6 bases, the J end by 8 bases, with 11 bases between. This CDR3 spans 13 amino acids. Germline loops: CDR1 SGHTA, CDR2 FQGNSA. The CDR3 loop is CASRSYRDSPLHF. CDR3 nucleotide sequence: TGTGCCAGCAGGTCCTACAGGGATTCACCCCTCCACTTT.

J is TRBJ1-2 and V is TRBV7-2; no clear D. The germline CDR1 and CDR2 sequences are SGHTA and FQGNSA. V was trimmed by 1 base and J by 8 bases, leaving 11 bases between them. The CDR3 loop spans 13 amino acids. The CDR3 nucleotides are TGTGCCAGCAGCTTAGGGCTCCTATGCGGCTACACCTTC. Protein product: CASSLGLLCGYTF.

This chain joins TRBV3-1 and TRBJ2-7; possibly TRBD1 or TRBD2 for D (6 bases each). The CDR3 runs to 14 residues. Germline assignment: CDR1 LGHDT and CDR2 YNNKEL (reference sequence). The V end was cut by 10 bases, the J end by 0 bases, with 16 bases between. As DNA, the CDR3 is TGTGCCACTTCTAAGGGGGGTAGCTCCTACGAGCAGTACTTC. Protein sequence: CATSKGGSSYEQYF.

The chain carries TRBV12-3 or TRBV12-4 and TRBJ2-7; D is unclear. The V end was cut by 3 bases, the J end by 4 bases, with 13 bases between. The CDR3 extends over 14 amino acids. CDR3 protein: CASSFRVSEYEQYF. Written as DNA, the CDR3 is TGTGCCAGCAGTTTTAGGGTGAGCGAGTACGAGCAGTACTTC.

V and J are TRBV20-1 and TRBJ1-1; 8 bases map to TRBD1. Germline trimming cut 0 bases from V and 5 bases from J; bases unmatched to any gene: 8. The CDR3 is 15 residues long. Germline-derived CDR1 and CDR2 are DFQATT and SNEGSKA (reference sequence). The CDR3 DNA sequence: TGCAGTGCTAGAGACCCAGGGGGCGTTGAGACTGAAGCTTTCTTT. Amino acids: CSARDPGGVETEAFF.

This clonotype came up a few times. The chain is built from TRBV19 and TRBJ2-2, with 7 bases fitting TRBD2. The CDR3 runs to 13 residues. V trimming: 6 bases; J trimming: 6 bases; junction bases outside the gene matches: 4. CDR1 is LNHDA, CDR2 SQIVND, per germline (reference sequence). The CDR3 DNA follows: TGTGCCAGTAGCTGGGCGGGAGCCGGGGAGCTGTTTTTT. Protein: CASSWAGAGELFF.

The chain is built from TRBV20-1 and TRBJ2-7; TRBD1 matches 7 bases. Trimming cost V 5 bases and J 4 bases; bases outside gene matches: 8. This CDR3 has 13 amino acids. Germline CDR1 and CDR2: DFQATT and SNEGSKA (reference sequence). The CDR3 reads CSARTGDGYEQYF. The CDR3 coding sequence is TGCAGTGCTCGGACAGGTGATGGGTACGAGCAGTACTTC.

A word on this clonotype: The junction does not match germline at one end; this may be a read error. The rearrangement joins TRBV7-2 to TRBJ1-5; D is perhaps TRBD1 (5 bases). Per germline, CDR1 SGHTA and CDR2 FQGNSA. CDR3 length: 17 amino acids. Written as DNA, the CDR3 is TGTGCCAGCAGCCGCGGTGGGGACTTACTTTCCAATCAGCCCCGGCATTTT. Translating it yields CASSRGGDLLSNQPRHF.

This clonotype was seen at least ten times. The chain carries TRBV7-2 and TRBJ1-2; D is perhaps TRBD1 (5 bases). Per germline, CDR1 SGHTA and CDR2 FQGNSA. Trimming took off 1 base at V and 3 bases at J, with 9 bases between the two ends. The length of the CDR3 is 14 residues. The CDR3 DNA is TGTGCCAGCAGCTTAGGTCAGGGCCACTATGGCTACACCTTC. This gives the protein CASSLGQGHYGYTF. The variable domain in full, with the rest retrieved from reference TRBV7-2 and TRBJ1-2, is GAGVSQSPSNKVTEKGKDVELRCDPISGHTALYWYRQSLGQGLEFLIYFQGNSAPDKSGLPSDRFSAERTGGSVSTLTIQRTQQEDSAVYLCASSLGQGHYGYTFGSGTRLTVV.

The rearrangement links TRBV9 to TRBJ1-4, with TRBD1 matching 7 bases. The CDR3 is made up of 17 amino acids. V was clipped by 7 bases and J by 5 bases; unmatched bases: 17. Germline loops: CDR1 SGDLS, CDR2 YYNGEE. Written as DNA, the CDR3 is TGTGCCAGCGGGAGGTTGACAGGGACAGACAAAAATGAAAAACTGTTTTTT. Translation gives CASGRLTGTDKNEKLFF.